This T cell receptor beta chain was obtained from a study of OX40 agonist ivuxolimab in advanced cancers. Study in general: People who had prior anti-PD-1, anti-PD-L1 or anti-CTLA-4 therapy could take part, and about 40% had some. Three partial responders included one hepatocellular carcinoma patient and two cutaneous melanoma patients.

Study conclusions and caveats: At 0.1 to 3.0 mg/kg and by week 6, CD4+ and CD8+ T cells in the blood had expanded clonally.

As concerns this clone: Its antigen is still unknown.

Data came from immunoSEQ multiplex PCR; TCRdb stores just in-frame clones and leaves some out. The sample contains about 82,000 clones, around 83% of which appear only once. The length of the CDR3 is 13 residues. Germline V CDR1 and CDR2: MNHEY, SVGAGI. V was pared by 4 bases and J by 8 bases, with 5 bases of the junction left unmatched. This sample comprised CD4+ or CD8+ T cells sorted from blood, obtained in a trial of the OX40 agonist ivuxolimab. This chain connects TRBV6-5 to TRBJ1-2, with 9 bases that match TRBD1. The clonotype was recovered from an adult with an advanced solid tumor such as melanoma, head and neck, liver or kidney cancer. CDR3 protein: CASSWRQGGGYTF. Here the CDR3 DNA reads TGTGCCAGCAGTTGGAGACAGGGGGGCGGCTACACCTTC.